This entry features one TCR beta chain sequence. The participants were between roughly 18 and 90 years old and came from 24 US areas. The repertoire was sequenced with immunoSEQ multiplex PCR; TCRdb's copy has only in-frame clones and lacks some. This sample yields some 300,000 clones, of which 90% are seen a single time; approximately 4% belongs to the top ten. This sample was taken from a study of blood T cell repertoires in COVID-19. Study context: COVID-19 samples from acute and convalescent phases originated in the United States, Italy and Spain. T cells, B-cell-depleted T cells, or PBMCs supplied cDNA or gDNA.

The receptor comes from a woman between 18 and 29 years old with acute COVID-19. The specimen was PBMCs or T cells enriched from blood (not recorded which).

Here the CDR3 reads CASSSQGEDIQYF. The CDR3 DNA is TGTGCCAGCAGTTCACAGGGTGAGGACATTCAGTACTTC. The V call is TRBV12-3 or TRBV12-4, the J call TRBJ2-4; a weak D match, TRBD1 (6 bases). The CDR3 sequence is 13 residues long. Trimming cost V 4 bases and J 8 bases, with 12 bases left between them.